The 25 T cell receptor beta chains reported below all come from one sample, sequenced in a study of OX40 agonist ivuxolimab in advanced cancers. The library was built by means of the immunoSEQ multiplex PCR assay. TCRdb took over this immuneACCESS table, retaining in-frame rearrangements with V and J assigned. Such tables are incomplete; in checked studies, under half of the missing clones stem from an unresolved V gene, and the remainder is unexplained. This sample is represented by fewer than 90,000 clones; approximately 78% of them were singletons. The top ten clones comprise around 0.96% of the sample. The sample here was CD4+ or CD8+ T cells sorted from blood, taken in a trial of the OX40 agonist ivuxolimab. The origin of the receptors is an adult with an advanced solid tumor such as melanoma, head and neck, liver or kidney cancer.

By its share, this clone is medium-sized. This rearrangement joins TRBV2 to TRBJ1-2, with D maybe TRBD1 (5 bases). The ends were cut back, 6 bases at V and 7 bases at J, with 12 bases in the middle. This CDR3 has 12 residues. CDR1 and CDR2 from the germline V gene are SNHLY and FYNNEI. This chain's CDR3 is CASRGTGRGYTF. Written as DNA, the CDR3 is TGTGCCAGCAGGGGGACGGGACGTGGCTACACCTTC.

This sequence joins TRBV6-1 and TRBJ2-5; D tentatively fits TRBD1 or TRBD2 (5 bases each). V was pared by 7 bases and J by 6 bases, with 21 bases between. CDR1 is MNHNS, CDR2 SASEGT, per germline. This CDR3 region has 15 residues. The CDR3, as DNA: TGTGCCAGCACTCGAGAAGAACCAGGGAGCAAGACCCAGTACTTC. Translated, it gives CASTREEPGSKTQYF.

This chain connects TRBV5-1 to TRBJ1-4; D remains ambiguous. The CDR3 has 15 residues. The ends were cut back, 4 bases at V and 2 bases at J, with 12 bases in the middle. The germline gives CDR1 SGHRS, CDR2 YFSETQ. CDR3 protein: CASSHLGSTNEKLFF. The CDR3 DNA sequence: TGCGCCAGCAGCCATCTGGGTTCTACTAATGAAAAACTGTTTTTT.

The CDR3 DNA is TGCGCCAGCAGCTTCGGTCTAGCGGGGGGGAGTAACAATGAGCAGTTCTTC. Amino acids: CASSFGLAGGSNNEQFF. V is TRBV5-1 and J is TRBJ2-1, with 12 bases fitting TRBD2. The V gene's germline CDR1 is SGHRS and CDR2 YFSETQ. The CDR3 is made up of 17 amino acids. Trimming removed 2 bases from V and 5 bases from J; junction bases left unmatched: 8.

The V gene is TRBV7-2, the J gene TRBJ2-5, with D perhaps matching TRBD2 (7 bases). Between the trimmed V and J ends, which lost 8 bases and 5 bases, there was a span of 21 bases. There are 15 residues in the CDR3. CDR1 and CDR2 (germline): SGHTA, FQGNSA. The DNA for the CDR3 is TGTGCCAGCGGGGAGGGAGGACAGTCAGGCGAGACCCAGTACTTC. Translating gives CASGEGGQSGETQYF.

The V call is TRBV14, the J call TRBJ1-1, with 8 nucleotides matching TRBD1. J was trimmed by 11 bases and V by 4 bases; bases with no gene match: 6. The CDR3 consists of 12 residues. Looked up from germline, CDR1 is SGHDN and CDR2 is FVKESK. The CDR3 DNA reads as TGTGCCAGCAGCCCGAAACAGGGGGTTGCTTTCTTT. It encodes CASSPKQGVAFF.

V and J are TRBV6-5 and TRBJ1-2, with no clear D. Germline CDR1 is MNHEY and CDR2 is SVGAGI. V shed 5 bases and J shed 0 bases, with 7 bases lying between them. The CDR3 contains 13 residues. This CDR3 is CASSPGTNYGYTF. CDR3 nucleotides: TGTGCCAGCAGTCCCGGGACTAACTATGGCTACACCTTC.

The rearrangement joins TRBV12-5 to TRBJ2-1, with 11 bases identical to TRBD2. CDR1 and CDR2 (germline): LGHNT, FRNRAP. The J segment lost 0 bases and the V segment lost 4 bases, leaving 2 bases of the junction unmatched. The CDR3 spans 16 residues. This CDR3 is CASGSGLAGSYNEQFF. The CDR3 region has the DNA TGTGCTAGTGGTTCCGGACTAGCGGGCTCCTACAATGAGCAGTTCTTC.

This clone has just a few counts. The V and J genes are TRBV11-2 and TRBJ1-5; D gene ambiguous. Between the trimmed V and J ends, which lost 3 bases and 6 bases, there was a span of 9 bases. Germline lookup yields CDR1 SGHAT and CDR2 FQNNGV. The CDR3 loop spans 13 amino acids. In DNA, the CDR3 is TGTGCCAGCAGCTTTTATGAGGGTCAGCCCCAGCATTTT. It encodes CASSFYEGQPQHF. The complete variable domain, with remaining parts taken from reference TRBV11-2 and TRBJ1-5, reads EAGVAQSPRYKIIEKRQSVAFWCNPISGHATLYWYQQILGQGPKLLIQFQNNGVVDDSQLPKDRFSAERLKGVDSTLKIQPAKLEDSAVYLCASSFYEGQPQHFGDGTRLSIL.

The chain links TRBV7-2 to TRBJ2-7; tentatively, D is TRBD2 (6 bases). The CDR3 is made up of 13 amino acids. Per the germline V gene, CDR1 is SGHTA and CDR2 is FQGNSA. V gave up 1 base and J gave up 4 bases, with 8 bases separating them. CDR3 DNA sequence: TGTGCCAGCAGCTTAGTCGCGGGGTACGAGCAGTACTTC. The encoded protein is CASSLVAGYEQYF.

This rearrangement joins TRBV5-8 to TRBJ2-5; D is undetermined. The DNA end is a closer match to TRBJ2-7, so the J assignment may be wrong. Germline V CDR1 and CDR2: SGHTS, YDEGEE. The length of the CDR3 is 10 residues. The DNA of the CDR3 is TGTGCCAACGCACCATACGAGCAGTACTTC. Translation: CANAPYEQYF.

The CDR3 protein is CSGRTPSQNNEQFF. The CDR3 region has the DNA TGCAGCGGTAGGACCCCGTCGCAGAACAATGAGCAGTTCTTC. The chain carries TRBV29-1 and TRBJ2-1; D is unclear. This CDR3 contains 14 residues. V was clipped by 7 bases and J by 5 bases, with 18 bases between them. CDR1 is SQVTM and CDR2 is ANQGSEA in the germline V gene.

The chain joins TRBV14 to TRBJ2-7; D tentatively reads TRBD1 or TRBD2 (6 bases each). The CDR3 runs to 15 residues. CDR1 SGHDN and CDR2 FVKESK come from the germline V gene. V lost 4 bases and J 2 bases, leaving 15 bases between the germline ends. CDR3 in amino acids: CASSRLGGRAYEQYF. DNA of the CDR3: TGTGCCAGCAGCCGGTTGGGGGGCAGGGCCTACGAGCAGTACTTC.

The chain is built from TRBV6-5 and TRBJ2-3; 7 bases line up with TRBD2. Looked up from germline, CDR1 is MNHEY and CDR2 is SVGAGI. V shed 4 bases, J shed 1 base, and the junction held 2 bases outside the gene matches. The CDR3 length is 14 residues. The CDR3 nucleotides are TGTGCCAGCAGTTCCCGGGGGGGCACAGATACGCAGTATTTT. Translating it yields CASSSRGGTDTQYF.

This clone is classed as medium-sized (0.01 to 0.1%). The chain links TRBV19 to TRBJ2-1, with 7 bases fitting TRBD2. Trimming took 3 bases from V and 7 from J; bases not matched to a gene: 9. CDR1 and CDR2 (germline): LNHDA, SQIVND (reference sequence). The CDR3 covers 15 residues. In DNA form, the CDR3 reads TGTGCCAGTAGTATGGCCTCGACTAGCTATAATGAGCAGTTCTTC. Translating gives CASSMASTSYNEQFF. The whole variable domain, remainder taken from reference TRBV19 and TRBJ2-1, is DGGITQSPKYLFRKEGQNVTLSCEQNLNHDAMYWYRQDPGQGLRLIYYSQIVNDFQKGDIAEGYSVSREKKESFPLTVTSAQKNPTAFYLCASSMASTSYNEQFFGPGTRLTVL.

A few counts support this clone. This sequence joins TRBV15 and TRBJ1-4; 7 bases fit TRBD1. Per the germline V gene, CDR1 is LNHNV and CDR2 is YYDKDF (reference sequence). The CDR3 has 14 amino acids. V dropped 0 bases and J dropped 6; count of bases not matched to a gene: 1. CDR3 DNA: TGTGCCACCAGCAGAGACAGGGGGGATGAAAAACTGTTTTTT. Its protein is CATSRDRGDEKLFF.

The rearrangement joins TRBV15 to TRBJ2-5, with 10 positions matching TRBD2. The CDR3 spans 15 residues. Germline V gives CDR1 LNHNV, CDR2 YYDKDF (reference sequence). The V and J ends lost 2 bases and 1 base, in that order; junction bases with no gene match: 1. The CDR3 DNA follows: TGTGCCACCAGCAGATCTAGCGGGGGCCAAGAGACCCAGTACTTC. It encodes CATSRSSGGQETQYF.

This chain links TRBV4-1 with TRBJ1-2, with D maybe TRBD1 (6 bases). There are 15 residues in the CDR3. CDR1 MGHRA and CDR2 YSYEKL come from the germline V gene. V was clipped by 0 bases and J by 4 bases, with 12 bases between them. The CDR3 sequence is CASSQDQTGLYGYTF. The DNA of the CDR3 is TGCGCCAGCAGCCAAGATCAAACAGGGCTCTATGGCTACACCTTC.

The gene calls are TRBV19 and TRBJ2-4, with TRBD2 matching over 14 bases. Germline V gene sequence: CDR1 LNHDA, CDR2 SQIVND (reference sequence). The CDR3 is 16 residues long. J gave up 13 bases and V 5 bases, and 13 bases lay outside the gene matches. CDR3 sequence (DNA): TGTGCCAGTAGTGCCCGGACTAGCGGGGGGAGATTCAACCAGTACTTC. Translating it yields CASSARTSGGRFNQYF.

The CDR3 region is CASSTDRGRVETQYF. CDR3 sequence (DNA): TGTGCCAGCAGTACTGACAGGGGGCGAGTTGAGACCCAGTACTTC. This rearrangement joins TRBV6-5 to TRBJ2-5; TRBD1 matches 10 bases. Germline loops: CDR1 MNHEY, CDR2 SVGAGI. V shed 5 bases, J shed 5 bases, and the junction held 8 bases outside the gene matches. CDR3 size: 15 residues.

V gene TRBV7-6 combines with J gene TRBJ1-1; D may be TRBD1 (6 bases). This CDR3 region has 16 residues. Trimming cost V 10 bases and J 0 bases, with 21 bases left between them. Germline V lookup: CDR1 SGHVS, CDR2 FNYEAQ. DNA for the CDR3: TGTGCCACCACTCGGACAGCTGGGACTCTGAACACTGAAGCTTTCTTT. Residues: CATTRTAGTLNTEAFF.

V and J are TRBV30 and TRBJ2-4; D is ambiguous. Germline CDR1 reads GTSNPN; CDR2 reads SVGIG (reference sequence). Trimming took off 0 bases at V and 0 bases at J, with 9 bases between the two ends. The CDR3 extends over 15 amino acids. Written as DNA, the CDR3 is TGTGCCTGGAGTGTAGACATGGTAGCCAAAAACATTCAGTACTTC. This encodes CAWSVDMVAKNIQYF. Filled out from reference TRBV30 and TRBJ2-4, the complete variable domain reads SQTIHQWPATLVQPVGSPLSLECTVEGTSNPNLYWYRQAAGRGLQLLFYSVGIGQISSEVPQNLSASRPQDRQFILSSKKLLLSDSGFYLCAWSVDMVAKNIQYFGAGTRLSVL.

The chain uses TRBV5-6 and TRBJ1-3; tentatively, D is TRBD1 (5 bases). CDR1 and CDR2 (germline): SGHDT, YYEEEE. The ends were cut back, 2 bases at V and 2 bases at J, with 17 bases in the middle. The length of the CDR3 is 17 residues. CDR3 DNA sequence: TGTGCCAGCAGCTTCACAGCGGTGGGGGGGACTGGAAACACCATATATTTT. This gives the protein CASSFTAVGGTGNTIYF.

A single count supports this clone. The chain joins TRBV2 to TRBJ2-2; TRBD1 or TRBD2 may be the D gene (5 bases each). Germline-derived CDR1 and CDR2 are SNHLY and FYNNEI. Trimming left V 4 bases short and J 2 bases short, with 11 bases between. The CDR3 contains 15 residues. For the CDR3, the DNA is TGTGCCAGCAGTGGAGGGGCCGCAAACACCGGGGAGCTGTTTTTT. It specifies CASSGGAANTGELFF.

V usage is TRBV7-2 and J usage is TRBJ1-2; D is unresolved. CDR3 length: 15 amino acids. V was trimmed by 6 bases and J by 0 bases, leaving 14 bases between them. Germline CDR1 reads SGHTA; CDR2 reads FQGNSA. CDR3 protein: CASRPREKANYGYTF. As DNA, the CDR3 is TGTGCCAGCAGGCCCCGGGAGAAAGCTAACTATGGCTACACCTTC.